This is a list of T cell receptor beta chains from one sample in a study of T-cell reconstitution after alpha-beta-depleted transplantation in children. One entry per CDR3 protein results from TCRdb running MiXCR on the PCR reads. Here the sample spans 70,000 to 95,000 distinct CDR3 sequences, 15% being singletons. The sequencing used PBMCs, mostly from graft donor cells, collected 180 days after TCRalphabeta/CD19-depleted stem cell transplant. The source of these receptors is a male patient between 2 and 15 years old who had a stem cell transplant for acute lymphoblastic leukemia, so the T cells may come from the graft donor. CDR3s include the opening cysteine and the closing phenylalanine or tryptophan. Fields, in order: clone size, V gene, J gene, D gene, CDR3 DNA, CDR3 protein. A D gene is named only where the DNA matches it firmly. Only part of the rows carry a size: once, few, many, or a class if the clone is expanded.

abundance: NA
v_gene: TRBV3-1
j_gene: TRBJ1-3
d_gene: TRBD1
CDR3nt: TGTGCCAGCAGAACCCTCGGACAGGGAGCCCCATATTTT
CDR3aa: CASRTLGQGAPYF

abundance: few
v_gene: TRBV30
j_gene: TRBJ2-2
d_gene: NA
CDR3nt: TGTGCCTGTAGGGGGGCTCTCAACACCGGGGAGCTGTTTTTT
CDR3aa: CACRGALNTGELFF

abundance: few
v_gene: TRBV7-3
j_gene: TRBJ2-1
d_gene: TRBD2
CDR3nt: TGTGCCAGCAGCTTAGGTCCCGGGGGGGCCAGGATCTATGAGCAGTTCTTC
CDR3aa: CASSLGPGGARIYEQFF

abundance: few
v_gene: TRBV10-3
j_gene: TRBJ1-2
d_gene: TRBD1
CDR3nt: TGTGCCATCAGTGAGTACCCCGGGGACAGCTATGGCTACACCTTC
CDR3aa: CAISEYPGDSYGYTF

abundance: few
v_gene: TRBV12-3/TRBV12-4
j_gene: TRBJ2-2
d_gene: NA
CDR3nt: TGTGCCAGCAGTTTTCAGGTTTTCGCCGGGGAGCTGTTTTTT
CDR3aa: CASSFQVFAGELFF

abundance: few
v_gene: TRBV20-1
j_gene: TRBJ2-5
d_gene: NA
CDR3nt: TGCAGTGCTAGAGAGGGTGGGGGCGGACAAGAGACCCAGTACTTC
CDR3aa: CSAREGGGGQETQYF

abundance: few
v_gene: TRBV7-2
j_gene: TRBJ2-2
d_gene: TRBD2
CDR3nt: TGTGCCAGCAGCTTAGTTGGGCGGGGGACCCTCGACGGGGAGCTGTTTTTT
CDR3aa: CASSLVGRGTLDGELFF

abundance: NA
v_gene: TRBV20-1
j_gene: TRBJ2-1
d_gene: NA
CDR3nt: TGCAGTGACAACCGCGTAATCTCCTACAATGAGCAGTTCTTC
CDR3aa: CSDNRVISYNEQFF

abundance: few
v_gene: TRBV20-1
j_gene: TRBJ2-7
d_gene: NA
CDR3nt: TGCAGTGCTAGAGATCCTGGCCCGGTGGAGTACTTC
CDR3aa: CSARDPGPVEYF

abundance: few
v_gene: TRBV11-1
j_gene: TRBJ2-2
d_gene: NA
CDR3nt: TGTGCCAGCAGCTTATTCCCGCCTGGCAGGAAGAGCACCGGGGAGCTGTTTTTT
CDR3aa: CASSLFPPGRKSTGELFF

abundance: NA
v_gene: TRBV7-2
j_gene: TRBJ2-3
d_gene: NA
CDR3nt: TGTGCCAGCAAGGGAGCCACTAGCACAGATACGCAGTATTTT
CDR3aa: CASKGATSTDTQYF

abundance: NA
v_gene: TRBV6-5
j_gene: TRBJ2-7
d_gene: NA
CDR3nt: TGTGCCAGCAGCAAGATTACAGGGGAGCAGTACTTC
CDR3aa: CASSKITGEQYF

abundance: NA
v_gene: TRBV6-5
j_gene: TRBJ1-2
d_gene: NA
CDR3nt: TGTGCCAGCAGTTGGGCTAGGGGCTATGGCTACACCTTC
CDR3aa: CASSWARGYGYTF

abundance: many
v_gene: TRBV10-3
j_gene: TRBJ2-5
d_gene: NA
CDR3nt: TGTGCCATCAGTGAAAACCAAGAGACCCAGTACTTC
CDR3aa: CAISENQETQYF

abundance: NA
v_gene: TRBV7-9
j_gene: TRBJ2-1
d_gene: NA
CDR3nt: TGTGCCAGCAGCTTAAGCCCCTCTTTCTTACACAATGAGCAGTTCTTC
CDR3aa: CASSLSPSFLHNEQFF

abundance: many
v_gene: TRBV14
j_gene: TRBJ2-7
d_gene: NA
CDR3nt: TGTGCCAGCAGCCAGATCCCGGGGTGGGAGATCAACGAGCAGTACTTC
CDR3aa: CASSQIPGWEINEQYF

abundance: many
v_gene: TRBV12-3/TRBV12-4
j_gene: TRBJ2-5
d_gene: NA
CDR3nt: TGTGCCAGCAGTAACAGGGGAGGGGAGACCCAGTACTTC
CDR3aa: CASSNRGGETQYF

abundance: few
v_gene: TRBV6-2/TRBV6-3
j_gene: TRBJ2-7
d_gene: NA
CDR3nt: TGTGCCAGCAGGAAGTACGGACGGTCGAACGAGCAGTACTTC
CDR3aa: CASRKYGRSNEQYF

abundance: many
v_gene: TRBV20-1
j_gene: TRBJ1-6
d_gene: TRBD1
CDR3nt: TGCAGTGCCCGGCCGGGACAGGGAAGTTATTCACCCCTCCACTTT
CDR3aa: CSARPGQGSYSPLHF

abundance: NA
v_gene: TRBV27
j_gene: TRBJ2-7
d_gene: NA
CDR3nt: TGTGCCAGCATACCCCGGGCAGGGGCTCTCTACGAGCAGTACTTC
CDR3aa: CASIPRAGALYEQYF

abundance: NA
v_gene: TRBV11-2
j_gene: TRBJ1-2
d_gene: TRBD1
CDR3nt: TGTGCCAGCAGCTCTACAGGGGGCTCGGATGGCTACACCTTC
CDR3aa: CASSSTGGSDGYTF

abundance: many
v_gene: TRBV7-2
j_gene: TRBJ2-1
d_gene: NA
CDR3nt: TGTGCCAGCAGCTCTTTCCTGGCGGGGGCCGAGCAGTTCTTC
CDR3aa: CASSSFLAGAEQFF

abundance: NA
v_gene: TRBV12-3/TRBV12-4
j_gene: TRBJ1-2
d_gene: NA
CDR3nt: TGTGCCAGCAGTTTACTAATGGGTAGGGCGTCATTTGGCTCCACCTTC
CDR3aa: CASSLLMGRASFGSTF

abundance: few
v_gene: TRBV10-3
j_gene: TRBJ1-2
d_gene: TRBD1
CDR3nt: TGTGCCGCCGACAGGGAGGGGAACTATGGCTACACCTTC
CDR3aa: CAADREGNYGYTF

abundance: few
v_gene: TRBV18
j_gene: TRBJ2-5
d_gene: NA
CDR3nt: TGTGCCAGCTCAGAGGGTCAATCCGGGGAGACCCAGTACTTC
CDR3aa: CASSEGQSGETQYF

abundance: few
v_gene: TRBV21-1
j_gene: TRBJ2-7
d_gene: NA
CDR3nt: TGTGCCAGCAGCAAACTAGCACAGGACAGGATATCAAGGAGCTCCTACGAGCAGTACTTC
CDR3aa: CASSKLAQDRISRSSYEQYF

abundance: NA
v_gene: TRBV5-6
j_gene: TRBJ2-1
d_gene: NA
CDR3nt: TGTGCCAGCAGCTCGAAGGGTGTTAATGAGCAGTTCTTC
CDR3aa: CASSSKGVNEQFF

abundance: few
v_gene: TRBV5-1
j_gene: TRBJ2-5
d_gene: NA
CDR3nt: TGCGCCAGCAGCTGGCCATTGGGAAACCAAGAGACCCAGTACTTC
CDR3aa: CASSWPLGNQETQYF

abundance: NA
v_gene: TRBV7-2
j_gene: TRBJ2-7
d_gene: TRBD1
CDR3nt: TGTGCCAGCAGCTTCGACAGGGGCTACGAGCAGTACTTC
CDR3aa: CASSFDRGYEQYF

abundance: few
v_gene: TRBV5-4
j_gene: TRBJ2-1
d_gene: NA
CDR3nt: TGTGCCAGCAGCTTGACCAGGGAGAATGAGCAGTTCTTC
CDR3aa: CASSLTRENEQFF

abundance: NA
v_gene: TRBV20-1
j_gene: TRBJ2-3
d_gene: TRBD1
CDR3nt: TGCAGTGCCAGCCCCCAACAGGGGGTAGTGGATACGCAGTATTTT
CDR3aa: CSASPQQGVVDTQYF

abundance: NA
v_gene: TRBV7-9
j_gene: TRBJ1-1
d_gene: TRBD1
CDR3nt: TGTGCCAGCAGCTTACCCGGGACAGCCCGGGGGAACACTGAAGCTTTCTTT
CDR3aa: CASSLPGTARGNTEAFF

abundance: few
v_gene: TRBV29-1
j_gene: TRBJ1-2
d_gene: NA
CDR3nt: TGCAGCGTTGAAGGTTCCGGACAGAACTATGGCTACACCTTC
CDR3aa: CSVEGSGQNYGYTF

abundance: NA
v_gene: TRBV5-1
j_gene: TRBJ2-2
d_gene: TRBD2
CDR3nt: TGCGCCAGCAGCTTGGAACTAGCGGGGGCCTCGAACACCGGGGAGCTGTTTTTT
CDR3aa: CASSLELAGASNTGELFF

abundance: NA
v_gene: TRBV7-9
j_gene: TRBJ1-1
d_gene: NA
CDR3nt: TGTGCCAGCAGCCCCACCCGGGTTGAAGCGTTCTTT
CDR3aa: CASSPTRVEAFF

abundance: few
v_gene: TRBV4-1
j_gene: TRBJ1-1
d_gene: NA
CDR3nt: TGCGCCAGCAGCCAAGCGGGTGAGGTCTCTGAAGCTTTCTTT
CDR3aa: CASSQAGEVSEAFF

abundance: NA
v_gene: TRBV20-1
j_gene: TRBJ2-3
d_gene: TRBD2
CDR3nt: TGCAGTGGCTTGGTAACTAGCGGGGGGCCGAGGACAGATACGCAGTATTTT
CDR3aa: CSGLVTSGGPRTDTQYF

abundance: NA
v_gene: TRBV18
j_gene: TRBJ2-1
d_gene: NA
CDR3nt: TGTGCCAGCTCACAGATCGACTCTCGTGAGCAGTTCTTC
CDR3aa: CASSQIDSREQFF

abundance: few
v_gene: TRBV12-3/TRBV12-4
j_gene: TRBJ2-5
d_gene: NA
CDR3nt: TGTGCCAGCAGGGCTCAAGAGACCCAGTACTTC
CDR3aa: CASRAQETQYF

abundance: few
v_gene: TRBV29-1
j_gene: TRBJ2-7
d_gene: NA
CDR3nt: TGCAGCGTTGTGCAGTCCTCCCACGAGCAGTACTTC
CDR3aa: CSVVQSSHEQYF